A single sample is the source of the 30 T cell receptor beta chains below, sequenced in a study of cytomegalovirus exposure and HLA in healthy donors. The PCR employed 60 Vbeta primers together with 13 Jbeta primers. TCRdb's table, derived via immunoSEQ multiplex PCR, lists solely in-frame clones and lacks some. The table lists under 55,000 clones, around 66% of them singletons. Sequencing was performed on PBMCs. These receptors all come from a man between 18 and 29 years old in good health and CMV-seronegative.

Here the CDR3 reads CASSQETGEENEKLFF. Written as DNA, the CDR3 is TGTGCCAGCAGCCAGGAGACAGGGGAGGAAAATGAAAAACTGTTTTTT. The V call is TRBV4-2, the J call TRBJ1-4; 8 positions agree with TRBD1. This CDR3 is 16 amino acids long. V lost 3 bases and J lost 5; bases outside the gene matches: 8. Germline assignment: CDR1 LGHNA and CDR2 YNFKEQ.

The CDR3 sequence is CASSPYPTREDTEAFF. CDR3 bases: TGTGCCAGCAGCCCTTATCCCACCAGGGAGGACACTGAAGCTTTCTTT. This chain links TRBV21-1 with TRBJ1-1. TRBV21-1 is shown as a pseudogene. This CDR3 spans 16 amino acids.

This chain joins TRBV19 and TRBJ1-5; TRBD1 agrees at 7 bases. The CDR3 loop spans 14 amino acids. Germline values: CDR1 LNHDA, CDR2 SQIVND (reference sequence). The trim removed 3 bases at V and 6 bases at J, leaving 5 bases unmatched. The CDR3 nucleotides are TGTGCCAGTAGTATTCGCAGGGGGAGTCAGCCCCAGCATTTT. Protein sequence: CASSIRRGSQPQHF.

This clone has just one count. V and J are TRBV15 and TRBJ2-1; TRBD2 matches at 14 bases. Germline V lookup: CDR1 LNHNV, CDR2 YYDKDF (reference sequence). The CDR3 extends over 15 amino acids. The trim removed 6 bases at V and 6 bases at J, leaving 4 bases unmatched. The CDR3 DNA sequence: TGTGCCACCAGAGCCGGGACTAGCGGGGGCAATGAGCAGTTCTTC. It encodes CATRAGTSGGNEQFF.

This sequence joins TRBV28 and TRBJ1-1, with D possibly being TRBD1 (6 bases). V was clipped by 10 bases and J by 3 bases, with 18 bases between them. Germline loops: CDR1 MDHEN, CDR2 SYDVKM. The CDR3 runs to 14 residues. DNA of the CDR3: TGTGCCACCCTCGCCGGGGGGGGGCACACTGAAGCTTTCTTT. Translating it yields CATLAGGGHTEAFF.

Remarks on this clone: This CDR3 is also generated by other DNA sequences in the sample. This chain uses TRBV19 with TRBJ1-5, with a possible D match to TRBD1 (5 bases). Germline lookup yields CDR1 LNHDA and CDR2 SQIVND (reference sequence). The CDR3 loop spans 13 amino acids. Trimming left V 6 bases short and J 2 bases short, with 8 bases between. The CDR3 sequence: CASSTTGNQPQHF. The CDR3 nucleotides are TGTGCCAGTAGCACGACAGGCAATCAGCCCCAGCATTTT.

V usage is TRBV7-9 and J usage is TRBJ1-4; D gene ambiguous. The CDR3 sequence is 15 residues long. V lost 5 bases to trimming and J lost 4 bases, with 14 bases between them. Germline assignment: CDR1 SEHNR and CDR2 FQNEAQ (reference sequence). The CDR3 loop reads CASSPAGFVNEKLFF. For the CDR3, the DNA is TGTGCCAGCAGCCCGGCGGGGTTCGTTAATGAAAAACTGTTTTTT.

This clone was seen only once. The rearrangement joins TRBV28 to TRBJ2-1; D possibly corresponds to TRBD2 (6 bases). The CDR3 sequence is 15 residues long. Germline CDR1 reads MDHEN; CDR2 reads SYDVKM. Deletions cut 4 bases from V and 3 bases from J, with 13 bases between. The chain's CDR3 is CASSSILASYNEQFF. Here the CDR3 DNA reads TGTGCCAGCAGTTCGATACTAGCAAGCTACAATGAGCAGTTCTTC.

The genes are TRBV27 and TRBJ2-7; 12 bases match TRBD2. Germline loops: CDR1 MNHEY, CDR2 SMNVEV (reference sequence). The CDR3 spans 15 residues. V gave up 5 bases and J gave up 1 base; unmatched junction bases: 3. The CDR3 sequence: CASSTTSGSSYEQYF. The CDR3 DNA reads TGTGCCAGCAGTACGACTAGCGGGAGTTCCTACGAGCAGTACTTC.

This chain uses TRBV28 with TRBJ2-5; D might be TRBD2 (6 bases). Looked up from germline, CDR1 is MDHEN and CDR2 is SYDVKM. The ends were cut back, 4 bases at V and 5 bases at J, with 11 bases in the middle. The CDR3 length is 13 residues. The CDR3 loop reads CASSWGVSETQYF. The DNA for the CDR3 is TGTGCCAGCAGTTGGGGGGTCAGTGAGACCCAGTACTTC.

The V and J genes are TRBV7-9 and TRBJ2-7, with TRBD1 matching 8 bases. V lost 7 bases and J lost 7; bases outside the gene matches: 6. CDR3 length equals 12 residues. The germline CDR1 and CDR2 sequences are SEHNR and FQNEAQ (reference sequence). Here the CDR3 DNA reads TGTGCCAGCAACGGACAGGGATGGGAGCAGTACTTC. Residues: CASNGQGWEQYF.

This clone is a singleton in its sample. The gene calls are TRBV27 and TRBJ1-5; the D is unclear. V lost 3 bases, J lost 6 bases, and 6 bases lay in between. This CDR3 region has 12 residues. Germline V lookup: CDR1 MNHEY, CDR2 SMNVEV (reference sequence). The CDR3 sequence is CASSFSGQPQHF. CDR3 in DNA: TGTGCCAGCAGTTTTAGTGGTCAGCCCCAGCATTTT.

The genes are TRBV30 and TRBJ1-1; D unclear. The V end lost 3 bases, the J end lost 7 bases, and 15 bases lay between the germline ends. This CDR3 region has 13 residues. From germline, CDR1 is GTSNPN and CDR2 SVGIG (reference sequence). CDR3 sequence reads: CAWRPPGRSEAFF. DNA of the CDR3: TGTGCCTGGAGGCCCCCGGGGAGGAGTGAAGCTTTCTTT.

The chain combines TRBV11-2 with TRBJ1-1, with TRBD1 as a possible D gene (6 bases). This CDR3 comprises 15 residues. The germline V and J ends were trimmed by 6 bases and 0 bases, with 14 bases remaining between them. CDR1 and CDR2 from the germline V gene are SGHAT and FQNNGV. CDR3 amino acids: CASSAIGTLNTEAFF. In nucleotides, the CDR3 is TGTGCCAGCAGTGCGATAGGGACACTGAACACTGAAGCTTTCTTT.

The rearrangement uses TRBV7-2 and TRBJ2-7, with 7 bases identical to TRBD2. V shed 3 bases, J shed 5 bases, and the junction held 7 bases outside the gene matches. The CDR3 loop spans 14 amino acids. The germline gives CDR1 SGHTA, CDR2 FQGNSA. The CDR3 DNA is TGTGCCAGCAGCTTTTGGGGGGGAGGAAACGAGCAGTACTTC. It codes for CASSFWGGGNEQYF.

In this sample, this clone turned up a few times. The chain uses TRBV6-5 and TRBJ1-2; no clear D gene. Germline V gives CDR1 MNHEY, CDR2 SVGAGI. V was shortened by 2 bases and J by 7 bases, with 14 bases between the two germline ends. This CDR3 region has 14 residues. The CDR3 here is CASSYREGSGGYTF. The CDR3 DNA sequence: TGTGCCAGCAGTTACAGGGAGGGTAGCGGTGGCTACACCTTC.

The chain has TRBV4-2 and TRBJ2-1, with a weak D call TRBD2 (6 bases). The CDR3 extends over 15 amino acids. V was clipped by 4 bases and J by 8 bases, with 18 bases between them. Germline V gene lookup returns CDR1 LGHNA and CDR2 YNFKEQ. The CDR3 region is CASSREASVGDEQFF. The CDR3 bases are TGTGCCAGCAGCCGGGAGGCTAGCGTTGGCGATGAGCAGTTCTTC.

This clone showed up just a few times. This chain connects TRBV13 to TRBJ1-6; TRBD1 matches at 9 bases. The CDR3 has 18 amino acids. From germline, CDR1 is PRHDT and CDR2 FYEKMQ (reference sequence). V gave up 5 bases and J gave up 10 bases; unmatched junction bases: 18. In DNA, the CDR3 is TGTGCCAGCAGCCAAACTAATACAGGGGGCGTTATTGAATCACCCCTCCACTTT. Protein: CASSQTNTGGVIESPLHF.

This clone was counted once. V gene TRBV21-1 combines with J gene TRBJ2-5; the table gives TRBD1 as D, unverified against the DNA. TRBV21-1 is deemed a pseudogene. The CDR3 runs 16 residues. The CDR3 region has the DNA TGTGCCAGCAGCAGCACTTCCGGGACAGGGGCTGAGACCCAGTACTTC. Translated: CASSSTSGTGAETQYF.

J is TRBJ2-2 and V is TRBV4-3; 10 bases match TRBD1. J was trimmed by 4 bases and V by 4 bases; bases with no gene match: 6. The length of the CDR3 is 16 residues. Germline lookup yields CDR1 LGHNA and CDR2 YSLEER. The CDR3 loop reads CASSLRQGAGTGELFF. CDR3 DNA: TGCGCCAGCAGCCTCCGACAGGGGGCGGGCACCGGGGAGCTGTTTTTT.

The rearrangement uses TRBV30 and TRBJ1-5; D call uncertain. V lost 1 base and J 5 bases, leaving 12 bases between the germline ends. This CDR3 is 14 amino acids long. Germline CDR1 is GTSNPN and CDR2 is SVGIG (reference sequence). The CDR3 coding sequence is TGTGCCTGGAGTGGAGACACAGCCTATCAGCCCCAGCATTTT. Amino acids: CAWSGDTAYQPQHF. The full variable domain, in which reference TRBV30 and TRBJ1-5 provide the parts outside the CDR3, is SQTIHQWPATLVQPVGSPLSLECTVEGTSNPNLYWYRQAAGRGLQLLFYSVGIGQISSEVPQNLSASRPQDRQFILSSKKLLLSDSGFYLCAWSGDTAYQPQHFGDGTRLSIL.

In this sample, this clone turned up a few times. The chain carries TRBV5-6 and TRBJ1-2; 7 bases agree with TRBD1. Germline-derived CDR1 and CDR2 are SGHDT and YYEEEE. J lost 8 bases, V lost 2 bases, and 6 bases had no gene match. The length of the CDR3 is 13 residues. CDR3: CASSFRQGRGYTF. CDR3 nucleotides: TGTGCCAGCAGCTTTCGACAGGGCCGGGGCTACACCTTC.

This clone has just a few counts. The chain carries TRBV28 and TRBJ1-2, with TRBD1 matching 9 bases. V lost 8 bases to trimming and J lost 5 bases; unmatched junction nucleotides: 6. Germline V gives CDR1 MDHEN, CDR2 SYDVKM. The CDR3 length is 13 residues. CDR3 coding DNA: TGTGCCAGCGGCTACAGGGGGCTTTATGGCTACACCTTC. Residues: CASGYRGLYGYTF.

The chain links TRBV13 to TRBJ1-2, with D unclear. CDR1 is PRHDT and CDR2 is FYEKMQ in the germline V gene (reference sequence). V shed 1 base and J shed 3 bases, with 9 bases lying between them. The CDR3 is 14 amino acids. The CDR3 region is CASSLVGVDYGYTF. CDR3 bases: TGTGCCAGCAGCTTAGTCGGGGTGGACTATGGCTACACCTTC.

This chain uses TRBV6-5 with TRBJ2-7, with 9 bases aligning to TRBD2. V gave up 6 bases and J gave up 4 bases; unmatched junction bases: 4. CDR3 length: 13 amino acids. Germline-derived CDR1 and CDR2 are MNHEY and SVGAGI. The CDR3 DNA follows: TGTGCCAGCAGGGCTAGCGGGATTTACGAGCAGTACTTC. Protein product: CASRASGIYEQYF.

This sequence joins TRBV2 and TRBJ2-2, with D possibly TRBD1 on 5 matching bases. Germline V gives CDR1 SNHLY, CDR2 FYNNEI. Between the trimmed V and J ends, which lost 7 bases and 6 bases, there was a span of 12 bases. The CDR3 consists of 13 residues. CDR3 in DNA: TGTGCCAGCACCCGAGAAGGGGCCGGGGAGCTGTTTTTT. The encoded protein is CASTREGAGELFF.

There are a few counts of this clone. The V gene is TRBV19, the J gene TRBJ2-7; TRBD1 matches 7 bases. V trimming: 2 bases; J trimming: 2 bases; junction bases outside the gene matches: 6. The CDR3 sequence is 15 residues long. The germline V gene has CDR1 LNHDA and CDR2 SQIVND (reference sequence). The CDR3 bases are TGTGCCAGTAGTATAACCCCAACAGGGGCCTACGAGCAGTACTTC. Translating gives CASSITPTGAYEQYF.

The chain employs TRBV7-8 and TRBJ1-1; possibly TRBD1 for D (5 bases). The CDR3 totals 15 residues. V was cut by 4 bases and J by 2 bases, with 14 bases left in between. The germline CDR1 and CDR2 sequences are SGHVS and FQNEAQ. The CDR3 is CASSSVRQRNTEAFF. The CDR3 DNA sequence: TGTGCCAGCAGCTCCGTACGACAGAGAAACACTGAAGCTTTCTTT.

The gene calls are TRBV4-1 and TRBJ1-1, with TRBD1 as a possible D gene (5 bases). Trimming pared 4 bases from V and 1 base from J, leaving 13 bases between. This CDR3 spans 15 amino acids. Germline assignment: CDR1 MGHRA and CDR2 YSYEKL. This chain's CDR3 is CASSLWGLANTEAFF. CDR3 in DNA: TGCGCCAGCAGCCTTTGGGGCTTGGCGAACACTGAAGCTTTCTTT.

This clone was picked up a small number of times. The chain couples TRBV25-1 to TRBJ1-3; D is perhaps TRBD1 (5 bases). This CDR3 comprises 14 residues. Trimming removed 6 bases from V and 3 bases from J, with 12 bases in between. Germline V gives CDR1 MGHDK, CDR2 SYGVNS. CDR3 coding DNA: TGTGCCAGCAGGCCGGGGGGGAGTGGAAACACCATATATTTT. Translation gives CASRPGGSGNTIYF.